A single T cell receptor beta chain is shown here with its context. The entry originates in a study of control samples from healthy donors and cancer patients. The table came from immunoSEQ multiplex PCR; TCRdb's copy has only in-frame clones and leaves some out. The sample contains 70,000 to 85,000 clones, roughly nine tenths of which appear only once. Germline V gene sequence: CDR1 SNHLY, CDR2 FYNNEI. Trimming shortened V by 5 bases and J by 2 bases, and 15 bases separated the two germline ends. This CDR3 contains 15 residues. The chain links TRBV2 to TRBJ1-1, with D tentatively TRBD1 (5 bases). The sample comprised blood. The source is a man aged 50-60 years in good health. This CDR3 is CASSPRDLTNTEAFF. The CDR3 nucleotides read TGTGCCAGCAGTCCAAGGGACCTTACCAACACTGAAGCTTTCTTT.